Presented here are 6 T cell receptor beta chains from one specimen sequenced in a study of cytomegalovirus exposure and HLA in healthy donors. The PCR had 60 Vbeta and 13 Jbeta primers. The method was immunoSEQ multiplex PCR; TCRdb's version includes in-frame clones alone and lacks a portion of them. The listing contains roughly 100,000 clones. Specimen: PBMCs. The receptors stem from a woman between 25 and 40 years old in good health and CMV-seronegative.

V and J are TRBV7-9 and TRBJ1-1; 11 bases map to TRBD1. CDR1 is SEHNR and CDR2 is FQNEAQ in the germline V gene (reference sequence). The CDR3 has 16 amino acids. V lost 5 bases and J lost 4; bases outside the gene matches: 9. In DNA form, the CDR3 reads TGTGCCAGCAGCCTTGGACAGGGGGCTGTGGGCACTGAAGCTTTCTTT. Amino acid sequence: CASSLGQGAVGTEAFF.

V is TRBV9 and J is TRBJ1-2; the match to TRBD1 covers 8 bases. This CDR3 spans 16 amino acids. In germline, CDR1 is SGDLS, CDR2 YYNGEE. V dropped 0 bases and J dropped 5; count of bases not matched to a gene: 9. The CDR3 loop reads CASSVERTGISYGYTF. The CDR3 nucleotides read TGTGCCAGCAGCGTAGAAAGGACAGGGATTTCGTATGGCTACACCTTC.

The chain carries TRBV30 and TRBJ1-1, with 7 nucleotides matching TRBD1. CDR3 length: 15 residues. The V gene end was trimmed by 2 bases and the J gene end by 1 base; junction bases not matched to a gene: 7. Germline CDR1 is GTSNPN and CDR2 is SVGIG (reference sequence). The CDR3 sequence is CAWSPHRGENTEAFF. For the CDR3, the DNA is TGTGCCTGGAGTCCTCACAGGGGCGAGAACACTGAAGCTTTCTTT.

This chain links TRBV15 with TRBJ2-7; TRBD2 matches 7 bases. The J segment lost 6 bases and the V segment lost 6 bases, leaving 8 bases of the junction unmatched. This CDR3 contains 13 residues. Germline V gives CDR1 LNHNV, CDR2 YYDKDF (reference sequence). In nucleotides, the CDR3 is TGTGCCACCAGTAAAGCGGGACCTAGCGAGCAGTACTTC. It is translated as CATSKAGPSEQYF. Based on the CDR3 plus reference TRBV15 and TRBJ2-7, the full variable domain is DAMVIQNPRYQVTQFGKPVTLSCSQTLNHNVMYWYQQKSSQAPKLLFHYYDKDFNNEADTPDNFQSRRPNTSFCFLDIRSPGLGDTAMYLCATSKAGPSEQYFGPGTRLTVT.

The J gene is TRBJ1-2, the V gene TRBV6-4; D call uncertain. V lost 2 bases, J lost 5 bases, and 24 bases lay in between. The CDR3 length is 18 residues. Germline V gene sequence: CDR1 MRHNA, CDR2 SNTAGT. CDR3 amino acids: CASSDRFLRTSSGYGYTF. CDR3 nucleotide sequence: TGTGCCAGCAGTGACCGCTTTCTCCGGACCTCTTCGGGGTATGGCTACACCTTC.

The chain has TRBV28 and TRBJ2-7; 12 bases match TRBD2. V trimming: 1 base; J trimming: 0 bases; junction bases outside the gene matches: 10. CDR3 length: 19 amino acids. The germline CDR1 and CDR2 sequences are MDHEN and SYDVKM. The CDR3 loop is CASSLYVRLAGGSSYEQYF. In DNA, the CDR3 is TGTGCCAGCAGTTTATACGTTCGGCTAGCGGGGGGGAGCTCCTACGAGCAGTACTTC.